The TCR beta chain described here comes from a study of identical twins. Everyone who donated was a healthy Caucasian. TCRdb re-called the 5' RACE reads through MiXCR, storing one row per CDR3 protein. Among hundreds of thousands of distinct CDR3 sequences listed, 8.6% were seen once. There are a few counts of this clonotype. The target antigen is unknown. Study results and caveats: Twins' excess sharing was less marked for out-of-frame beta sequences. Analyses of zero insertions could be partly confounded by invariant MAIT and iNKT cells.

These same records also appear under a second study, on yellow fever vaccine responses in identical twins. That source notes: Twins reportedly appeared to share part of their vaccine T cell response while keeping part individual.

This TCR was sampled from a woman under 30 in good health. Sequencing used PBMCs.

The CDR3 protein is CASSQALRDSGGETQYF. The CDR3 coding sequence is TGTGCCAGCAGCCAAGCCCTCCGGGACTCTGGGGGGGAGACCCAGTACTTC. V and J are TRBV4-2 and TRBJ2-5, with D perhaps TRBD2 (6 bases). Germline V gene data show CDR1 as LGHNA and CDR2 as YNFKEQ. CDR3 length: 17 amino acids. Trimming removed 1 base at V and 5 bases at J, with 20 bases between.